This TCR beta chain was captured by sequencing in a study of blood T cell repertoires in COVID-19. After removal of 5 bases from V and 0 bases from J, the junction contained 7 bases not matched to a gene. Germline V CDR1 and CDR2: LNHDA, SQIVND (reference sequence). CDR3 length: 17 amino acids. Authors' processing steps: Estimation of nucleated cell counts relied on the amplification of reference gene primers. Clones were sequenced by immunoSEQ multiplex PCR, and TCRdb holds only the in-frame ones, with some missing. The V and J calls and clone size come from that table; D and trimming were worked out from the DNA. The data hold about 300,000 clones, with about nine tenths observed a single time.

The chain carries TRBV19 and TRBJ2-7; 13 positions match TRBD2. The receptor was isolated from a woman under 40 with COVID-19, enrolled during active disease. Sample: peripheral blood. The CDR3 DNA reads TGTGCCAGTAGTCCGGGACTAGCGGGGCCAAGCTCCTACGAGCAGTACTTC. Translation gives CASSPGLAGPSSYEQYF.